The T cell receptor (beta chain) under discussion was sequenced for a study of T cells expressing NK-cell markers. Across the whole study: Most of the eight sequenced donors tested HCMV-seropositive; one tested seronegative.

Germline V gene sequence: CDR1 SGHTA, CDR2 FQGTGA. CDR3 size: 13 residues. As concerns this clonotype: Its matching antigen is unknown.

General study results and limits: The study found dominant NKG2C+ clonotypes at roughly 1.0-7.5% of CD8+ T cells in about six donors.

Each CDR3 protein gets one entry in TCRdb, which reprocessed the 5' RACE reads and gives no DNA. This table holds roughly 280,000 distinct CDR3 sequences. The V and J genes are TRBV7-3 and TRBJ2-5; TCRdb calls TRBD1, which cannot be checked without DNA. This sequence was found in a man between 18 and 35 years old in good health. Sequenced material: blood T cells: a sorted CD56 or NKG2C T cell subset, CD4+ or CD8+ T cells, or bulk PBMC T cells (not recorded which). The CDR3 sequence is CASSSRLQETQYF.